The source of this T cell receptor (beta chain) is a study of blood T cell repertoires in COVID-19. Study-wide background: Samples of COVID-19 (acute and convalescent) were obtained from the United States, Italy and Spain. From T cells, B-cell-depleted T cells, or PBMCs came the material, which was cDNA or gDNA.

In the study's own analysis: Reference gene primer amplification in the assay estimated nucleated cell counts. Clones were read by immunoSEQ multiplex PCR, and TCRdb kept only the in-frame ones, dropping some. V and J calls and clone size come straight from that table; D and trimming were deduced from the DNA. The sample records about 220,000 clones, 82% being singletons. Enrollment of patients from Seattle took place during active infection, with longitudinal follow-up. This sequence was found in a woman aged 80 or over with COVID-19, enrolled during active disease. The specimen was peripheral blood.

CDR3 residues: CASRRTGNDYGYTF. CDR3 sequence (DNA): TGTGCCAGCAGGCGGACAGGGAACGACTATGGCTACACCTTC. The chain has TRBV6-5 and TRBJ1-2; 8 nucleotides align to TRBD1. The J segment lost 3 bases and the V segment lost 6 bases, leaving 6 bases of the junction unmatched. The CDR3 runs 14 residues. Germline values: CDR1 MNHEY, CDR2 SVGAGI.